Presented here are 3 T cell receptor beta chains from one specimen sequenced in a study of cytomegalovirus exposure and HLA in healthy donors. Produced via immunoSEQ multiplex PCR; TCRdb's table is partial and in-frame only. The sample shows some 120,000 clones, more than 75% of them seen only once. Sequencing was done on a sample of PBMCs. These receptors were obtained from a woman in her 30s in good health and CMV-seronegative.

The chain's CDR3 is CASGAIGELFF. CDR3 bases: TGTGCTAGTGGCGCGATCGGGGAGCTGTTTTTT. The V call is TRBV12-5, the J call TRBJ2-2; D not certain. V was cut by 6 bases and J by 7 bases, with 6 bases left in between. The V gene's germline CDR1 is LGHNT and CDR2 FRNRAP. This CDR3 region has 11 residues.

CDR3 sequence reads: CASTPGTGFYGYTF. The CDR3 DNA reads TGCGCCAGCACCCCCGGGACAGGGTTCTATGGCTACACCTTC. This chain links TRBV5-1 with TRBJ1-2, with 9 positions matching TRBD1. There are 14 residues in the CDR3. Per germline, CDR1 SGHRS and CDR2 YFSETQ. After removal of 6 bases from V and 4 bases from J, the junction contained 7 bases not matched to a gene.

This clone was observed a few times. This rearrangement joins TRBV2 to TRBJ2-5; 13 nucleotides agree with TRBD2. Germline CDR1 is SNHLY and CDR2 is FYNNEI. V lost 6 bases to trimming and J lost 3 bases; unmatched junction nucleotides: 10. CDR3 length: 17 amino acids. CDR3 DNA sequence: TGTGCCAGCAGCGGACTAGCGGGGGCCCCTAGGGAAGAGACCCAGTACTTC. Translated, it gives CASSGLAGAPREETQYF. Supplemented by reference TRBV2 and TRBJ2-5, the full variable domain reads EPEVTQTPSHQVTQMGQEVILRCVPISNHLYFYWYRQILGQKVEFLVSFYNNEISEKSEIFDDQFSVERPDGSNFTLKIRSTKLEDSAMYFCASSGLAGAPREETQYFGPGTRLLVL.